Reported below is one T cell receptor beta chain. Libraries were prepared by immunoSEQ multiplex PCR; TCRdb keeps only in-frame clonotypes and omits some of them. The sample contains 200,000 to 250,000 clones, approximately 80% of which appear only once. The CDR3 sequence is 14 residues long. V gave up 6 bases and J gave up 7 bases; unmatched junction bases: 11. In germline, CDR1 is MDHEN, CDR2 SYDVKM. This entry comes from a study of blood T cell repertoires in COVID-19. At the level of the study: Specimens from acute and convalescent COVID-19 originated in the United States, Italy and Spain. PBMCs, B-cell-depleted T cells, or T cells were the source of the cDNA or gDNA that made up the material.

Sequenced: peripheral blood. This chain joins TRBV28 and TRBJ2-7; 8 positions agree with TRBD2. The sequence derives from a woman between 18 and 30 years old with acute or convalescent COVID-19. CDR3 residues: CASRSSGSRGEQYF. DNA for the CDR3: TGTGCCAGCAGGTCTAGCGGGTCAAGGGGGGAGCAGTACTTC.